A selection of T cell receptor beta chains follows, all from one sample in a study of blood T cell repertoires in COVID-19. Profiling relied on immunoSEQ multiplex PCR, and the TCRdb table lists in-frame clones only, not all of them. The sample lists about 190,000 clones, about 85% seen once, with 6.5% to 7.5% in the top ten. The sample was peripheral blood. These receptors were taken from a man older than 75 with COVID-19, enrolled during active disease. CDR3s include the opening cysteine and the closing phenylalanine or tryptophan. The D gene is left open where the match is weak. Expanded clones are given a class, and other clones once, few, many or no size at all.

TRBV12-5	TRBJ2-2	NA	NA	TGTGCTAGTGGACAGGTTGCTGAGCTGTTTTTT	CASGQVAELFF
TRBV5-4	TRBJ2-7	TRBD2	NA	TGTGCCAGCAGCTCCGGGAGTAGCGGGGCCCGCGGGGAGCAGTACTTC	CASSSGSSGARGEQYF
TRBV6-5	TRBJ1-4	TRBD1	NA	TGTGCCACCCGACAGGGGAGGTTAACTAATGAAAAACTGTTTTTT	CATRQGRLTNEKLFF
TRBV5-6	TRBJ2-5	NA	NA	TGTGCCAGCAGCTTGATGGCCCCTGGGGCACGAGAGACCCAGTACTTC	CASSLMAPGARETQYF
TRBV9	TRBJ1-2	NA	NA	TGTGCCAGCAGCGCCTCACTCTACAACTATGGCTACACCTTC	CASSASLYNYGYTF
TRBV19	TRBJ1-1	NA	NA	TGTGCCAGTAGTTCTCGGACAGACACTGAAGCTTTCTTT	CASSSRTDTEAFF
TRBV12-3/TRBV12-4	TRBJ2-5	TRBD1	NA	TGTGCCAGCAGGGGGACAGTGTCAAAGACCCAGTACTTC	CASRGTVSKTQYF
TRBV5-4	TRBJ2-7	TRBD1	NA	TGTGCCAGCAGCTTTAACAGGGGGTCGGTGGAAGAGCAGTACTTC	CASSFNRGSVEEQYF
TRBV6-5	TRBJ2-7	NA	NA	TGTGCCAGCACCCTTACCGGGACAACCTACGAGCAGTACTTC	CASTLTGTTYEQYF
TRBV29-1	TRBJ1-1	TRBD1	NA	TGCAGCGTCGGACAGGGGCGGACTGAAGCTTTCTTT	CSVGQGRTEAFF
TRBV5-1	TRBJ2-7	TRBD1	NA	TGCGCCCTAGGGCCCCGACAGGGGGTCTCCTACGAGCAGTACTTC	CALGPRQGVSYEQYF
TRBV6-5	TRBJ2-3	TRBD2	few	TGTGCCAGCAGTTACGGGGGGGGTTCAGATACGCAGTATTTT	CASSYGGGSDTQYF
TRBV6-5	TRBJ1-4	NA	NA	TGTGCCAGCAATCGAGCCCAGGGGAGTGAAAAACTGTTTTTT	CASNRAQGSEKLFF
TRBV9	TRBJ1-2	NA	NA	TGTGCCAGCAGCGCCCGTAACTATGGCTACACCTTC	CASSARNYGYTF
TRBV5-1	TRBJ2-1	NA	NA	TGCGCCAGCACCAAGACTAGAGAGGATGAGCAGTTCTTC	CASTKTREDEQFF
TRBV7-9	TRBJ1-4	NA	once	TGTGCCAGCAGCCTAGTAGCGATAAATGAAAAACTGTTTTTT	CASSLVAINEKLFF
TRBV27	TRBJ2-7	TRBD1	NA	TGTGCCAGCAGTCTAGGACAGGGACGGGAGCAGTACTTC	CASSLGQGREQYF
TRBV27	TRBJ1-1	TRBD1	NA	TGTGCCAGCAGTTTACCCGGGACAGGGAAGAGTGAAGCTTTCTTT	CASSLPGTGKSEAFF
TRBV4-2	TRBJ1-3	TRBD1	NA	TGTGCCAGCAGCCAGAACAGGGGGCGCGCTGGAAACACCATATATTTT	CASSQNRGRAGNTIYF
TRBV28	TRBJ1-1	NA	NA	TGTGCCAGCAGTCCGACAGCCATGAACACTGAAGCTTTCTTT	CASSPTAMNTEAFF
TRBV6-2/TRBV6-3	TRBJ2-1	NA	NA	TGTGCCAGCAGCCTTACTAGTCCAGTACATGAGCAGTTCTTC	CASSLTSPVHEQFF
TRBV19	TRBJ1-1	NA	once	TGTGCCAGTAGTATTGGTACGAGCACTGAAGCTTTCTTT	CASSIGTSTEAFF
TRBV6-1	TRBJ2-7	NA	once	TGTGCCAGCAGTGAAAACCCCGGGAGCTCCTACGAGCAGTACTTC	CASSENPGSSYEQYF
TRBV5-1	TRBJ1-4	TRBD1	once	TGCGCCAGCAGCTTGGTACAGGGGGAGGAAAAACTGTTTTTT	CASSLVQGEEKLFF
TRBV3-1/TRBV3-2	TRBJ2-1	NA	NA	TGTGCCAGCAGCGTTAACCCGGGAGTGGGAAGAAATGAGCAGTTCTTC	CASSVNPGVGRNEQFF
TRBV5-1	TRBJ2-2	TRBD1	NA	TGCGCCAGCAGCCCTGGTCAGGGGGCAGGGACCGGGGAGCTGTTTTTT	CASSPGQGAGTGELFF
TRBV7-2	TRBJ1-2	TRBD1	NA	TGTGCCAGCAGCCGGAACAGGGGGAACTATGGCTACACCTTC	CASSRNRGNYGYTF
TRBV21-1	TRBJ1-1	NA	NA	TGTGCCAGCAGCAAACCGGGACAGGGCCTGGGGGGTACTGAAGCTTTCTTT	CASSKPGQGLGGTEAFF
TRBV3-1/TRBV3-2	TRBJ1-3	NA	NA	TGTGCCAGCAGCCAGGGAGGAAGGATATATTTT	CASSQGGRIYF
TRBV7-2	TRBJ1-1	NA	NA	TGTGCCAGCAGCACCCAAGGGGGCACTGAAGCTTTCTTT	CASSTQGGTEAFF
TRBV5-1	TRBJ1-4	TRBD1	NA	TGCGCCAGCAGCCTCCCGACAGGGGGCCAGGGGAGAGAAAAACTGTTTTTT	CASSLPTGGQGREKLFF
TRBV7-8	TRBJ1-6	TRBD1	few	TGTGCCAGCCACAGGGGCCCAAATTCACCCCTCCACTTT	CASHRGPNSPLHF
TRBV12-3/TRBV12-4	TRBJ1-1	NA	NA	TGTGCCAGCAGTCGGGGGATGAACACTGAAGCTTTCTTT	CASSRGMNTEAFF
TRBV12-5	TRBJ1-4	NA	NA	TGTGCTAGTGGTACAGAAGCTAATGAAAAACTGTTTTTT	CASGTEANEKLFF
TRBV10-2	TRBJ1-4	TRBD1	NA	TGCGCCAGCAGAAGGACAGGGACTGGAGAAAAACTGTTTTTT	CASRRTGTGEKLFF
TRBV10-2	TRBJ1-5	TRBD1	NA	TGCGCCAGCAGTGAGATAACAACAGGGGTGGTCTGGGACAATCAGCCCCAGCATTTT	CASSEITTGVVWDNQPQHF
TRBV3-1/TRBV3-2	TRBJ1-2	TRBD1	NA	TGTGCCAGCAGCCGACAGGGGCCTAACTATGGCTACACCTTC	CASSRQGPNYGYTF